This paragraph covers one T cell receptor beta chain sequence. CDR3 length: 13 residues. V lost 0 bases and J 6 bases, leaving 8 bases between the germline ends. CDR1 is SGHNT, CDR2 YYREEE, per germline (reference sequence). The record originates from a study of CD8 T cells in Susac syndrome. RNA, at about 0.5 to 1 ug, was reverse transcribed with random hexamers. TCRdb ran MiXCR on the immunoSEQ multiplex PCR reads and lists one entry per CDR3 protein. The repertoire holds 85,000 to 130,000 distinct CDR3 sequences, with around 94% as singletons. The source material was CD8+ T cells from PBMCs. The genes are TRBV5-4 and TRBJ2-3, with D possibly called TRBD1 or TRBD2 (5 bases each). The origin of this receptor is a human donor with Susac syndrome. CDR3 sequence reads: CASSLEGTDTQYF. The CDR3 nucleotides are TGTGCCAGCAGCTTGGAGGGGACGGATACGCAGTATTTT.